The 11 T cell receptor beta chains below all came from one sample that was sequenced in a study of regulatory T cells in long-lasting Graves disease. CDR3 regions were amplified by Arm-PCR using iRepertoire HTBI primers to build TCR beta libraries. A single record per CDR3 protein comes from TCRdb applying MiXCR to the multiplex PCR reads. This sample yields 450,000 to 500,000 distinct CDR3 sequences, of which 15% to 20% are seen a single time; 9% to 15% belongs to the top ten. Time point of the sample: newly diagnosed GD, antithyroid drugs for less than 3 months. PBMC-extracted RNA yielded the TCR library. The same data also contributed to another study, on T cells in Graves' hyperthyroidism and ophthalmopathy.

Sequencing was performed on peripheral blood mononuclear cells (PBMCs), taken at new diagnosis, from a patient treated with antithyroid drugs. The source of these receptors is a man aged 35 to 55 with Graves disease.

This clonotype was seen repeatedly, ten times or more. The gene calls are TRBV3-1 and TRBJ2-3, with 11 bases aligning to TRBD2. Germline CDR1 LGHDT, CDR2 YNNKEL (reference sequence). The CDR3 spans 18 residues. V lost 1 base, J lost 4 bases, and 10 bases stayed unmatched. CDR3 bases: TGTGCCAGCAGCCAAGTTGGGACTAGCGGCCGCGGGTCAGATACGCAGTATTTT. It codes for CASSQVGTSGRGSDTQYF.

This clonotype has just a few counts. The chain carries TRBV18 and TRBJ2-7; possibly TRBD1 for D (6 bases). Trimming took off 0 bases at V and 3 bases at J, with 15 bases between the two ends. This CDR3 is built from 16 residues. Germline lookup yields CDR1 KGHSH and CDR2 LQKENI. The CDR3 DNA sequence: TGTGCCAGCTCACCACCGAGGGGGTTAGGGCACTACGAGCAGTACTTC. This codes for CASSPPRGLGHYEQYF.

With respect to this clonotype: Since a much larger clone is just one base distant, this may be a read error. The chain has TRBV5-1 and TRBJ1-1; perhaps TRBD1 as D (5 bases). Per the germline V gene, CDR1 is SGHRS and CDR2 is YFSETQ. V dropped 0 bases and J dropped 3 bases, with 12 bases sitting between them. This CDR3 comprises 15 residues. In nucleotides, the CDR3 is TGCGCCAGCAGCTTGGGGGTAGGGACCCACACTGAAGCTTTCTTT. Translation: CASSLGVGTHTEAFF.

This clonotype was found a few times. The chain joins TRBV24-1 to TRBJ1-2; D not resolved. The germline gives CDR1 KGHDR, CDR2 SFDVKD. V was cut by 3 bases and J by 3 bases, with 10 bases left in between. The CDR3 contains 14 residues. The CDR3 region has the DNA TGTGCCACCAGTGATAGGCTACAAGACTATGGCTACACCTTC. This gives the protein CATSDRLQDYGYTF.

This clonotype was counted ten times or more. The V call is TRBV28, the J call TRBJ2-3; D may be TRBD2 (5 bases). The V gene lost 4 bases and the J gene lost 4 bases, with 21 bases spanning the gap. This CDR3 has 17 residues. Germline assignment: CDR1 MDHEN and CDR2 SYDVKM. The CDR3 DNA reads TGTGCCAGCAGTTCCACCTGGGCGGGTAGGGCTCCAGATACGCAGTATTTT. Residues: CASSSTWAGRAPDTQYF.

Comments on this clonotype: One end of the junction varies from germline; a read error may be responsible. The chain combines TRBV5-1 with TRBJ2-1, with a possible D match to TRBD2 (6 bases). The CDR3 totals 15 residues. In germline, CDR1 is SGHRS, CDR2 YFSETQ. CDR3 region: CASSSGTSSYDEQFF. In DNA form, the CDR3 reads TGCGCCAGCAGCTCCGGGACTTCCTCCTACGATGAGCAGTTCTTC.

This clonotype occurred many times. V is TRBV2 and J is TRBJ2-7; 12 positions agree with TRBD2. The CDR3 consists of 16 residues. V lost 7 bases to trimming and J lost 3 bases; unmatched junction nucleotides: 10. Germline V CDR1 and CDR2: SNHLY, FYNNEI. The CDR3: CASTRTSGIGLYEQYF. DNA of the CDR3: TGTGCCAGCACCCGGACTAGCGGGATTGGACTCTACGAGCAGTACTTC. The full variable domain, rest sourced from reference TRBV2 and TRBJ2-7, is EPEVTQTPSHQVTQMGQEVILRCVPISNHLYFYWYRQILGQKVEFLVSFYNNEISEKSEIFDDQFSVERPDGSNFTLKIRSTKLEDSAMYFCASTRTSGIGLYEQYFGPGTRLTVT.

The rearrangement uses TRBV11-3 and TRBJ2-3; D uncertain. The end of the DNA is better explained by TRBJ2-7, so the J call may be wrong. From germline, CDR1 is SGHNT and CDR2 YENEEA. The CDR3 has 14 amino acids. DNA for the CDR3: TGTGCCAGCAGCTTATTGTCCTCCGCCTACGAGCAGTACTTC. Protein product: CASSLLSSAYEQYF.

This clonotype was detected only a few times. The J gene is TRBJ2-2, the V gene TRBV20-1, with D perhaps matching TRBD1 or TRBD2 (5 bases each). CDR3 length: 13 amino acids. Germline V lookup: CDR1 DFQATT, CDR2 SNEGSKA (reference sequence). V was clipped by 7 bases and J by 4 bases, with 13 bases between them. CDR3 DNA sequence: TGCAGTGGGACTCAAGGGGCCACCGGGGAGCTGTTTTTT. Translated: CSGTQGATGELFF.

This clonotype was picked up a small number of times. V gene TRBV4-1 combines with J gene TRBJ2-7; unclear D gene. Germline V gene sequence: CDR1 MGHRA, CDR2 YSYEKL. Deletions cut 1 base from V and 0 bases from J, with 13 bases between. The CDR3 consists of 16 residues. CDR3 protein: CASSQADTSSSYEQYF. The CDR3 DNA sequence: TGCGCCAGCAGCCAAGCTGACACCTCGAGCTCCTACGAGCAGTACTTC.

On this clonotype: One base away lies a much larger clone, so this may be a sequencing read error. For the CDR3, the DNA is TGCAGTACTAAGTCCCCTAGCAGGTACAATGAGCAGTTCTTC. Translated, it gives CSTKSPSRYNEQFF. The chain couples TRBV20-1 to TRBJ2-1; weak D call: TRBD2 (5 bases). Germline V gives CDR1 DFQATT, CDR2 SNEGSKA (reference sequence). CDR3 size: 14 residues. The germline V and J ends were trimmed by 8 bases and 4 bases, with 18 bases remaining between them.